A single sample gave rise to the 9 T cell receptor beta chains below, sequenced in a study of cytomegalovirus exposure and HLA in healthy donors. Vbeta (60) and Jbeta (13) primers were used in the PCR. Measured with immunoSEQ multiplex PCR; TCRdb has only the in-frame clones, and not every one. The repertoire holds tens of thousands of clones, 74% seen once, with roughly 6% in the top ten. Material: PBMCs. All receptors come from a man younger than 40 in good health and CMV-seronegative.

As regards this clone: Compared with germline, one end of the junction differs, possibly owing to a read error. Here the CDR3 DNA reads TGTTCCAGCAGCCGGGACATGTCTAACTATGGCTACACCTTC. This codes for CSSSRDMSNYGYTF. V gene TRBV7-9 combines with J gene TRBJ1-2; D possibly corresponds to TRBD1 (6 bases). CDR1 and CDR2 (germline): SEHNR, FQNEAQ (reference sequence). The CDR3 covers 14 residues.

The rearrangement uses TRBV7-6 and TRBJ2-5, with TRBD1 matching over 8 bases. V shed 0 bases, J shed 4 bases, and the junction held 1 base outside the gene matches. CDR1 SGHVS and CDR2 FNYEAQ come from the germline V gene. CDR3 length: 14 residues. This CDR3 reads CASSLAGTGETQYF. CDR3 in DNA: TGTGCCAGCAGCTTAGCGGGGACAGGAGAGACCCAGTACTTC.

This clone has just a few counts. The CDR3 here is CASISSPRPGDEAFF. CDR3 DNA sequence: TGTGCCAGTATCAGTAGCCCCCGGCCGGGGGATGAAGCTTTCTTT. V is TRBV19 and J is TRBJ1-1, with D tentatively TRBD1 (5 bases). The CDR3 totals 15 residues. V lost 7 bases and J lost 7, with 22 bases in between. Looked up from germline, CDR1 is LNHDA and CDR2 is SQIVND (reference sequence). The full variable domain, rest sourced from reference TRBV19 and TRBJ1-1, is DGGITQSPKYLFRKEGQNVTLSCEQNLNHDAMYWYRQDPGQGLRLIYYSQIVNDFQKGDIAEGYSVSREKKESFPLTVTSAQKNPTAFYLCASISSPRPGDEAFFGQGTRLTVV.

V and J are TRBV7-3 and TRBJ2-7; 7 nucleotides agree with TRBD1. Germline values: CDR1 SGHTA, CDR2 FQGTGA. This CDR3 is built from 13 residues. Losses at the gene ends were 5 bases for V and 5 bases for J; bases not matched to a gene: 6. The chain's CDR3 is CASSMTGSHEQYF. The CDR3 DNA reads TGTGCCAGCAGCATGACAGGGTCCCACGAGCAGTACTTC.

With respect to this clone: The sample contains more than one DNA sequence encoding this CDR3. The rearrangement uses TRBV7-6 and TRBJ1-1; 10 bases map to TRBD1. From germline, CDR1 is SGHVS and CDR2 FNYEAQ. This CDR3 has 15 residues. V lost 1 base and J lost 3; bases outside the gene matches: 2. CDR3 residues: CASSLGQGAHTEAFF. The CDR3 DNA reads TGTGCCAGCAGCTTAGGACAGGGGGCGCACACTGAAGCTTTCTTT.

The chain recombines TRBV11-2 with TRBJ2-7; D gene unclear. From germline, CDR1 is SGHAT and CDR2 FQNNGV. The CDR3 extends over 14 amino acids. V shed 4 bases and J shed 0 bases, with 10 bases lying between them. In DNA, the CDR3 is TGTGCCAGCAGCTCCCACCCCAGCTCCTACGAGCAGTACTTC. This sequence encodes CASSSHPSSYEQYF. The full variable domain, its missing parts supplied by reference TRBV11-2 and TRBJ2-7, is EAGVAQSPRYKIIEKRQSVAFWCNPISGHATLYWYQQILGQGPKLLIQFQNNGVVDDSQLPKDRFSAERLKGVDSTLKIQPAKLEDSAVYLCASSSHPSSYEQYFGPGTRLTVT.

The rearrangement uses TRBV7-6 and TRBJ2-7, with D perhaps matching TRBD1 (5 bases). CDR3 size: 13 residues. V lost 2 bases and J 6 bases, leaving 11 bases between the germline ends. From germline, CDR1 is SGHVS and CDR2 FNYEAQ. The CDR3 is CASSLYQGTEQYF. CDR3 in DNA: TGTGCCAGCAGCTTATATCAGGGAACCGAGCAGTACTTC.

V and J are TRBV21-1 and TRBJ2-7; the table's D gene call, TRBD1, was not cross checked with the DNA. TRBV21-1 is flagged as a pseudogene. The CDR3 loop spans 19 amino acids. The CDR3 reads CASSDAVLGPPGQAYEQYF. The DNA for the CDR3 is TGTGCCAGCAGCGACGCCGTTTTAGGACCCCCGGGACAGGCCTACGAGCAGTACTTC.

The rearrangement uses TRBV30 and TRBJ1-1, with D maybe TRBD1 (5 bases). The CDR3 totals 13 residues. CDR1 GTSNPN and CDR2 SVGIG come from the germline V gene (reference sequence). Between the trimmed V and J ends, which lost 0 bases and 3 bases, there was a span of 8 bases. The CDR3: CAWSVSGYTEAFF. The CDR3 coding sequence is TGTGCCTGGAGTGTCTCAGGGTACACTGAAGCTTTCTTT. The full variable domain, rest sourced from reference TRBV30 and TRBJ1-1, is SQTIHQWPATLVQPVGSPLSLECTVEGTSNPNLYWYRQAAGRGLQLLFYSVGIGQISSEVPQNLSASRPQDRQFILSSKKLLLSDSGFYLCAWSVSGYTEAFFGQGTRLTVV.